This entry lists 12 T cell receptor beta chains sequenced from one sample in a study of blood T cell repertoires in COVID-19. The data were produced by immunoSEQ multiplex PCR, yet TCRdb's version contains in-frame clones alone and is incomplete. Of about 150,000 clones in the sample, 70% to 85% were seen once. The sample was peripheral blood. The receptors shown here come from a woman aged 60-70 years with acute or convalescent COVID-19.

The chain joins TRBV7-9 to TRBJ2-3; D is perhaps TRBD2 (6 bases). This CDR3 has 15 amino acids. The V gene lost 8 bases and the J gene lost 9 bases, with 24 bases spanning the gap. CDR1 SEHNR and CDR2 FQNEAQ come from the germline V gene (reference sequence). The CDR3 sequence: CASGPRQSGSRTQYF. Here the CDR3 DNA reads TGTGCCAGCGGACCCCGGCAAAGCGGGTCCAGAACGCAGTATTTT.

This rearrangement joins TRBV6-1 to TRBJ1-4, with D possibly matching TRBD1 (5 bases). V shed 3 bases and J shed 7 bases, with 12 bases lying between them. The CDR3 has 14 amino acids. Looked up from germline, CDR1 is MNHNS and CDR2 is SASEGT. The CDR3 region has the DNA TGTGCCAGCAGTGATAAAGGGGTGCTTGAAAAACTGTTTTTT. It is translated as CASSDKGVLEKLFF.

The V gene is TRBV18, the J gene TRBJ2-2; 7 bases line up with TRBD1. Per the germline V gene, CDR1 is KGHSH and CDR2 is LQKENI. Trimming cost V 6 bases and J 0 bases; bases outside gene matches: 10. The CDR3 contains 17 residues. This chain's CDR3 is CASSSYAGTANTGELFF. The CDR3 DNA sequence: TGTGCCAGCTCGTCTTATGCCGGGACAGCGAACACCGGGGAGCTGTTTTTT.

The chain has TRBV5-1 and TRBJ1-1; D is uncertain. This CDR3 region has 12 residues. The V end lost 4 bases, the J end lost 1 base, and 5 bases lay between the germline ends. Germline lookup yields CDR1 SGHRS and CDR2 YFSETQ. The chain's CDR3 is CASSNRNTEAFF. The CDR3 bases are TGCGCCAGCAGCAACAGGAACACTGAAGCTTTCTTT.

The rearrangement links TRBV5-1 to TRBJ1-2; 7 nucleotides agree with TRBD1. V lost 0 bases to trimming and J lost 4 bases; unmatched junction nucleotides: 9. Germline-derived CDR1 and CDR2 are SGHRS and YFSETQ. The CDR3 is 16 residues long. CDR3 protein: CASSLDRGQTSYGYTF. In DNA form, the CDR3 reads TGCGCCAGCAGCTTGGACAGGGGCCAAACCAGCTATGGCTACACCTTC.

The V call is TRBV27, the J call TRBJ2-6; TRBD1 is a possible D gene (6 bases). The CDR3 has 15 residues. CDR1 is MNHEY and CDR2 is SMNVEV in the germline V gene (reference sequence). With 6 bases removed from V and 1 base from J, the gap between germline ends came to 10 bases. The CDR3, as DNA: TGTGCCAGCAGGACACAGGGATCTGGGGCCAACGTCCTGACTTTC. Translation gives CASRTQGSGANVLTF.

The rearrangement joins TRBV3-1 (or the pseudogene TRBV3-2) to TRBJ1-2, with 7 bases matching TRBD1. The CDR3 covers 14 residues. V trimming: 1 base; J trimming: 4 bases; junction bases outside the gene matches: 3. Germline V CDR1 and CDR2: LGHDT, YNNKEL (reference sequence). CDR3 protein: CASSQAAGGYGYTF. The CDR3 DNA reads TGTGCCAGCAGCCAAGCGGCAGGGGGCTATGGCTACACCTTC.

This rearrangement joins TRBV5-1 to TRBJ2-5; weak D call: TRBD2 (5 bases). The germline gives CDR1 SGHRS, CDR2 YFSETQ. Trimming shortened V by 5 bases and J by 3 bases, and 8 bases separated the two germline ends. This CDR3 has 12 residues. The CDR3 region is CASSLGEETQYF. As DNA, the CDR3 is TGCGCCAGCAGTCTCGGGGAAGAGACCCAGTACTTC.

CDR3 residues: CSANSAAQEKLFF. In DNA form, the CDR3 reads TGCAGCGCAAACAGTGCCGCGCAAGAAAAACTGTTTTTT. This chain uses TRBV29-1 with TRBJ1-4; no firm D call. Trimming shortened V by 7 bases and J by 8 bases, and 17 bases separated the two germline ends. The CDR3 contains 13 residues. Germline CDR1 SQVTM, CDR2 ANQGSEA.

This chain links TRBV18 with TRBJ2-6, with 8 bases fitting TRBD1. The CDR3 loop spans 18 amino acids. Losses at the gene ends were 4 bases for V and 2 bases for J; bases not matched to a gene: 10. CDR1 is KGHSH and CDR2 is LQKENI in the germline V gene. Here the CDR3 reads CASSRRLGQGAGANVLTF. The CDR3, as DNA: TGTGCCAGCTCACGACGATTAGGACAGGGCGCTGGGGCCAACGTCCTGACTTTC.

The V call is TRBV7-9, the J call TRBJ1-5, with 7 bases matching TRBD1. V lost 5 bases, J lost 7 bases, and 14 bases stayed unmatched. The CDR3 is 16 amino acids. Germline V gene sequence: CDR1 SEHNR, CDR2 FQNEAQ (reference sequence). CDR3 bases: TGTGCCAGCAGCATAAGACAGGGCGAAGAAGAACAGCCCCAGCATTTT. Its protein product is CASSIRQGEEEQPQHF.

As for this clone: Other DNA sequences in this specimen translate into the identical CDR3. The chain joins TRBV5-5 to TRBJ1-1; D unresolved. CDR3 length: 13 amino acids. V dropped 2 bases and J dropped 1 base, with 6 bases sitting between them. CDR1 and CDR2 (germline): SGHKS, YYEKEE (reference sequence). The CDR3 nucleotides read TGTGCCAGCAGCTTCCAGGAGAACACTGAAGCTTTCTTT. It specifies CASSFQENTEAFF.